Shown below are 18 T cell receptor beta chains from a single sample sequenced in a study of cytomegalovirus exposure and HLA in healthy donors. The PCR had 60 Vbeta and 13 Jbeta primers. Only in-frame clones appear in the TCRdb table, and some are missing; sequencing was by immunoSEQ multiplex PCR. Among approximately 130,000 clones listed, more than 80% were seen once. The sequenced sample was PBMCs. The source is a man between 40 and 49 years old in good health and CMV-seronegative.

The chain couples TRBV6-6 to TRBJ1-5, with D uncertain. Trimming removed 0 bases at V and 1 base at J, with 7 bases between. The CDR3 is 15 amino acids. Germline V gene lookup returns CDR1 MNHNY and CDR2 SVGAGI (reference sequence). CDR3 nucleotide sequence: TGTGCCAGCAGTTACTCGATCGCGAGCAATCAGCCCCAGCATTTT. It encodes CASSYSIASNQPQHF.

CDR3 loop: CASSRNLAGAQETQYF. Here the CDR3 DNA reads TGCGCCAGCAGCCGCAACCTAGCGGGGGCCCAAGAGACCCAGTACTTC. The V and J genes are TRBV4-3 and TRBJ2-5; 10 nucleotides match TRBD2. Trimming removed 4 bases from V and 1 base from J; junction bases left unmatched: 6. CDR3 length equals 16 residues. Germline V gives CDR1 LGHNA, CDR2 YSLEER.

This clone appeared a single time. The gene calls are TRBV10-3 and TRBJ1-5; 8 bases line up with TRBD1. Germline V CDR1 and CDR2: ENHRY, SYGVKD. The V segment lost 10 bases and the J segment 2 bases; nucleotides outside the gene matches: 4. This CDR3 contains 13 residues. CDR3 sequence: CATGQGGNQPQHF. CDR3 sequence (DNA): TGTGCCACCGGACAGGGAGGCAATCAGCCCCAGCATTTT.

The V and J genes are TRBV2 and TRBJ1-2, with a weak D call TRBD1 (5 bases). This CDR3 contains 13 residues. CDR1 SNHLY and CDR2 FYNNEI come from the germline V gene. V lost 5 bases, J lost 2 bases, and 9 bases lay in between. The CDR3 protein is CASSSGVNYGYTF. The DNA of the CDR3 is TGTGCCAGCAGTTCGGGGGTCAACTATGGCTACACCTTC.

The genes are TRBV19 and TRBJ1-5, with a tentative D call TRBD1 (6 bases). Germline CDR1 reads LNHDA; CDR2 reads SQIVND (reference sequence). Trimming stripped 10 bases from V and 0 bases from J, with 13 bases between. This CDR3 region has 14 residues. In nucleotides, the CDR3 is TGTGCCACTAAAAGGGGGATTAGCAATCAGCCCCAGCATTTT. It specifies CATKRGISNQPQHF.

The CDR3 DNA follows: TGTGCCAGCAGCTCGGGGGAAGCGGGAAACAATGAGCAGTTCTTC. It encodes CASSSGEAGNNEQFF. The chain employs TRBV6-4 and TRBJ2-1; 7 bases fit TRBD2. With 6 bases clipped from V and 5 bases from J, the junction kept 10 bases outside the gene matches. Germline CDR1 reads MRHNA; CDR2 reads SNTAGT. The CDR3 sequence is 15 residues long.

The chain links TRBV29-1 to TRBJ1-4; D is ambiguous. V shed 2 bases and J shed 8 bases, with 3 bases lying between them. CDR1 is SQVTM and CDR2 is ANQGSEA in the germline V gene. CDR3 length: 10 amino acids. CDR3 nucleotides: TGCAGCGTTGAACAAGAAAAACTGTTTTTT. Translated: CSVEQEKLFF.

The chain recombines TRBV4-3 with TRBJ2-7; maybe TRBD1 (5 bases). The CDR3 loop spans 13 amino acids. From germline, CDR1 is LGHNA and CDR2 YSLEER. Trimming removed 3 bases from V and 3 bases from J, with 9 bases in between. The CDR3 region is CASSHGQGYEQYF. The CDR3 region has the DNA TGCGCCAGCAGCCATGGGCAGGGCTACGAGCAGTACTTC.

This clone has more than one count but fewer than ten. The rearrangement joins TRBV7-9 to TRBJ1-5; D is possibly TRBD1 (6 bases). This CDR3 is 15 amino acids long. From germline, CDR1 is SEHNR and CDR2 FQNEAQ (reference sequence). V was trimmed by 3 bases and J by 4 bases, leaving 13 bases between them. The CDR3 sequence is CASSFQGRGNQPQHF. The CDR3 DNA reads as TGTGCCAGCAGCTTTCAGGGAAGGGGGAATCAGCCCCAGCATTTT.

The V call is TRBV30, the J call TRBJ1-3, with no clear D. The CDR3 loop spans 14 amino acids. Germline V gene lookup returns CDR1 GTSNPN and CDR2 SVGIG (reference sequence). The V end was cut by 1 base, the J end by 0 bases, with 7 bases between. The CDR3 coding sequence is TGTGCCTGGAGTGGAGATTTCTCTGGAAACACCATATATTTT. As protein: CAWSGDFSGNTIYF.

On this clone: At one boundary the junction diverges from the germline segment, which might be a read error. V gene TRBV5-1 combines with J gene TRBJ2-7; no clear D gene. Germline CDR1 SGHRS, CDR2 YFSETQ. The CDR3 contains 15 residues. The CDR3 DNA is TGCGCCAGCAGATTGGACCCTACGAGTTCCTACGAGCAGTACTTC. Translation: CASRLDPTSSYEQYF.

This clone was recorded only once. The rearrangement links TRBV19 to TRBJ2-2, with D tentatively TRBD1 (6 bases). From germline, CDR1 is LNHDA and CDR2 SQIVND (reference sequence). Deletions cut 9 bases from V and 4 bases from J, with 15 bases between. This CDR3 comprises 14 residues. This CDR3 is CASSHRDGTGELFF. CDR3 sequence (DNA): TGTGCCAGCTCACACAGGGACGGCACCGGGGAGCTGTTTTTT.

The V and J genes are TRBV7-3 and TRBJ2-5, with TRBD2 matching 9 bases. The ends lost 0 bases at V and 5 bases at J; junction bases unmatched: 7. Germline V lookup: CDR1 SGHTA, CDR2 FQGTGA. The CDR3 consists of 16 residues. The CDR3 region is CASSLTAAGGLETQYF. CDR3 DNA sequence: TGTGCCAGCAGCTTAACCGCGGCGGGAGGGTTGGAGACCCAGTACTTC.

V and J are TRBV18 and TRBJ2-1; 11 bases are shared with TRBD2. CDR1 and CDR2 from the germline V gene are KGHSH and LQKENI. V lost 3 bases, J lost 2 bases, and 6 bases stayed unmatched. CDR3 length: 17 residues. The CDR3 protein is CASSPSGTSGTYNEQFF. The CDR3 DNA follows: TGTGCCAGCTCACCCTCAGGGACTAGCGGAACCTACAATGAGCAGTTCTTC. The complete variable domain, with remaining parts taken from reference TRBV18 and TRBJ2-1, reads NAGVMQNPRHLVRRRGQEARLRCSPMKGHSHVYWYRQLPEEGLKFMVYLQKENIIDESGMPKERFSAEFPKEGPSILRIQQVVRGDSAAYFCASSPSGTSGTYNEQFFGPGTRLTVL.

The chain joins TRBV7-9 to TRBJ1-2, with D unclear. V lost 3 bases to trimming and J lost 6 bases, with 8 bases between them. There are 12 residues in the CDR3. From germline, CDR1 is SEHNR and CDR2 FQNEAQ (reference sequence). DNA of the CDR3: TGTGCCAGCAGCTTGAGTCAGGATGGCTACACCTTC. Its translation is CASSLSQDGYTF. The whole variable domain, remainder taken from reference TRBV7-9 and TRBJ1-2, is DTGVSQNPRHKITKRGQNVTFRCDPISEHNRLYWYRQTLGQGPEFLTYFQNEAQLEKSRLLSDRFSAERPKGSFSTLEIQRTEQGDSAMYLCASSLSQDGYTFGSGTRLTVV.

The V call is TRBV28, the J call TRBJ1-1; D possibly corresponds to TRBD1 (5 bases). The germline V gene has CDR1 MDHEN and CDR2 SYDVKM. The CDR3 length is 14 residues. The V and J ends lost 6 bases and 2 bases respectively, with 13 bases between them. CDR3 sequence: CASRSDRHNTEAFF. The CDR3 DNA follows: TGTGCCAGCAGATCCGACAGACACAACACTGAAGCTTTCTTT. The full variable domain, with the rest looked up from reference TRBV28 and TRBJ1-1, is DVKVTQSSRYLVKRTGEKVFLECVQDMDHENMFWYRQDPGLGLRLIYFSYDVKMKEKGDIPEGYSVSREKKERFSLILESASTNQTSMYLCASRSDRHNTEAFFGQGTRLTVV.

This clone was detected only once. The genes are TRBV9 and TRBJ1-2; D not certain. The CDR3 has 15 residues. V was clipped by 1 base and J by 3 bases, with 13 bases between them. CDR1 and CDR2 from the germline V gene are SGDLS and YYNGEE. CDR3: CASSVQALADYGYTF. The DNA for the CDR3 is TGTGCCAGCAGCGTACAGGCTTTGGCCGACTATGGCTACACCTTC.

The chain employs TRBV14 and TRBJ1-4, with 9 bases lining up with TRBD1. CDR1 is SGHDN and CDR2 is FVKESK in the germline V gene. The V gene end was trimmed by 4 bases and the J gene end by 7 bases; junction bases not matched to a gene: 10. The CDR3 extends over 16 amino acids. CDR3 sequence reads: CASSPHKGTGPEKLFF. The CDR3, as DNA: TGTGCCAGCAGCCCTCATAAGGGGACAGGGCCTGAAAAACTGTTTTTT.